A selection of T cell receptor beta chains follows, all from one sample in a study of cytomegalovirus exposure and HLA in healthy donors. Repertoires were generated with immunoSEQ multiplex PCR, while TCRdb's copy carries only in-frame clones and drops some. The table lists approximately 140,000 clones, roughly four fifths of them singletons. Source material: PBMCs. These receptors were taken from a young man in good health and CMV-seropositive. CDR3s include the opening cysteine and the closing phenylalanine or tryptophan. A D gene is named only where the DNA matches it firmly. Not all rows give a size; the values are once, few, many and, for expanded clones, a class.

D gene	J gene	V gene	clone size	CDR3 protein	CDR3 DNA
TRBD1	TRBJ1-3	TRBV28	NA	CASSLGGTAGNTIYF	TGTGCCAGCAGTTTAGGGGGGACAGCTGGAAACACCATATATTTT
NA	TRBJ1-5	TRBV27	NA	CASSPYPPPGNQPQHF	TGTGCCAGCAGTCCCTACCCTCCGCCTGGCAATCAGCCCCAGCATTTT
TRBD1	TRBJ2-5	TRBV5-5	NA	CASNLLTGKQETQYF	TGTGCCAGCAACCTCCTGACAGGGAAGCAAGAGACCCAGTACTTC
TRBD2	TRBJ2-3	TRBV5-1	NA	CASSLVAGGGRTQYF	TGCGCCAGCAGCTTGGTGGCGGGCGGGGGTCGTACGCAGTATTTT
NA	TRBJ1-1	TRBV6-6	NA	CASRGGNTEAFF	TGTGCCAGCAGGGGGGGGAACACTGAAGCTTTCTTT
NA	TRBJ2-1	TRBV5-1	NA	CASRLAVGSYNEQFF	TGCGCCAGCAGGTTAGCGGTGGGCTCCTACAATGAGCAGTTCTTC
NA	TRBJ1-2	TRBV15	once	CATSRDTGRYGYTF	TGTGCCACCAGCAGAGATACCGGGAGGTATGGCTACACCTTC
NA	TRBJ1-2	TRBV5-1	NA	CASSLEGGHGYTF	TGCGCCAGCAGCTTGGAGGGGGGGCATGGCTACACCTTC
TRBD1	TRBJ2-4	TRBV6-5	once	CASKDRDGKNIQYF	TGTGCCAGCAAGGACAGGGACGGCAAAAACATTCAGTACTTC
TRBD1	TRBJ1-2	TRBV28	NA	CASSPTGTGGSSYTF	TGTGCCAGCAGTCCTACCGGGACAGGGGGCTCAAGCTACACCTTC
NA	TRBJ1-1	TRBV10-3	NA	CAISRENTEAFF	TGTGCCATCAGCCGGGAGAACACTGAAGCTTTCTTT
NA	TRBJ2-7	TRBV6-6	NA	CASTFYRGPGDEQYF	TGTGCCAGCACCTTTTATCGAGGGCCAGGCGACGAGCAGTACTTC
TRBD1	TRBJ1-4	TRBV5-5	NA	CASSSGQGAFSNEKLFF	TGTGCCAGCAGCTCGGGACAGGGGGCCTTTTCTAATGAAAAACTGTTTTTT
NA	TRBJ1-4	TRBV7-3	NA	CASSLAPRTEQGEKLFF	TGTGCCAGCAGCTTAGCACCCCGGACAGAACAAGGTGAAAAACTGTTTTTT
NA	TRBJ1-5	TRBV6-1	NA	CAVEGWNQPQHF	TGTGCCGTTGAGGGCTGGAATCAGCCCCAGCATTTT
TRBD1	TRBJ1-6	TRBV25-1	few	CASSEPGQGAPLHF	TGTGCCAGCAGTGAACCTGGACAGGGAGCTCCCCTCCACTTT
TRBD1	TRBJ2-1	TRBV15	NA	CATSREATGGFRANEQFF	TGTGCCACCAGCAGAGAAGCCACAGGGGGCTTTAGGGCAAATGAGCAGTTCTTC
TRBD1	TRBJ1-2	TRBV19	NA	CASSIRTGTFYGYTF	TGTGCCAGTAGTATAAGGACAGGGACATTCTATGGCTACACCTTC
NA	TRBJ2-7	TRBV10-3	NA	CAISGTGSRQYF	TGTGCCATCAGTGGGACGGGGTCTCGGCAGTACTTC
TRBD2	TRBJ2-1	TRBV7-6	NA	CASSGSGSSYNEQFF	TGTGCCAGCAGCGGAAGCGGGAGCTCCTACAATGAGCAGTTCTTC
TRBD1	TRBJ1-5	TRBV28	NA	CASSTGVNQPQHF	TGTGCCAGCAGTACAGGGGTCAATCAGCCCCAGCATTTT
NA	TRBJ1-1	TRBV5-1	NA	CASSLTGPEAFF	TGCGCCAGCAGCTTGACAGGGCCTGAAGCTTTCTTT
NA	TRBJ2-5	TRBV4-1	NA	CASSQDLRQETQYF	TGCGCCAGCAGCCAAGATCTTCGGCAAGAGACCCAGTACTTC
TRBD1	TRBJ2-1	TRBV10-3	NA	CATLEQGVYNEQFF	TGTGCCACCCTGGAACAGGGGGTCTACAATGAGCAGTTCTTC
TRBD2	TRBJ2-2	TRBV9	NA	CASSAVPGLAGENTGELFF	TGTGCCAGCAGCGCCGTCCCGGGACTAGCGGGAGAAAACACCGGGGAGCTGTTTTTT
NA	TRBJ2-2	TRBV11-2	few	CASSLTTVANTGELFF	TGTGCCAGCAGCTTGACGACAGTCGCGAACACCGGGGAGCTGTTTTTT
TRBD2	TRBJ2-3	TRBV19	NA	CASSPGLAGVADTQYF	TGTGCCAGTAGTCCGGGACTAGCGGGAGTGGCAGATACGCAGTATTTT
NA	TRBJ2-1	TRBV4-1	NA	CASSQVATGTYNEQFF	TGCGCCAGCAGCCAAGTAGCGACGGGAACCTACAATGAGCAGTTCTTC
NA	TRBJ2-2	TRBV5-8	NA	CASSFQAGGATGELFF	TGTGCCAGCAGCTTCCAAGCGGGTGGGGCCACCGGGGAGCTGTTTTTT